Sequencing of this T cell receptor beta chain was carried out in a study of T cell repertoires in cytomegalovirus infection. The CDR3 consists of 15 residues. Germline-derived CDR1 and CDR2 are MNHEY and SMNVEV (reference sequence). V was shortened by 4 bases and J by 3 bases, with 16 bases between the two germline ends. MiXCR was run by TCRdb on the reads, yielding one entry per CDR3 protein. Of some 130,000 distinct CDR3 sequences listed, roughly a third are singletons. Regarding this clonotype: Its specificity is unknown.

Specimen: CD8+ T cells from cultured PBMCs, collected from culture after CMV antigen stimulation. This chain links TRBV27 with TRBJ2-7; possible D gene TRBD1, 6 bases. The source is a human donor in good health (CMV status not recorded). Some clones in this sample may be carry-over from other donors' samples. Here the CDR3 DNA reads TGTGCCAGCAGTTCCTCGACAGGACCAGGCTACGAGCAGTACTTC. This gives the protein CASSSSTGPGYEQYF.